This TCR beta chain appears in the sequencing data of a study of T cells in women clearing cervical HPV infection. The table came from immunoSEQ multiplex PCR; TCRdb's copy has only in-frame clones and leaves some out. The sample includes roughly 35,000 clones. Details on this clone: The read ends 3 residues early relative to the CDR3; the germline J gene fills the gap.

The CDR3 loop spans 14 amino acids. Looked up from germline, CDR1 is SGHTA and CDR2 is FQGNSA. The chain recombines TRBV7-2 with TRBJ2-3; 7 nucleotides align to TRBD2. The source is a woman between 18 and 69 years old with a cervical HPV16 infection that either progressed to CIN3+ or cleared (not recorded which). Material: blood buffy coat. The DNA read from the CDR3 is TGTGCCAGCAGCATGGGAGCGTTTGGGGGGGCG. The encoded protein is CASSMGAFGGA. The complete CDR3 protein is CASSMGAFGGAQYF.